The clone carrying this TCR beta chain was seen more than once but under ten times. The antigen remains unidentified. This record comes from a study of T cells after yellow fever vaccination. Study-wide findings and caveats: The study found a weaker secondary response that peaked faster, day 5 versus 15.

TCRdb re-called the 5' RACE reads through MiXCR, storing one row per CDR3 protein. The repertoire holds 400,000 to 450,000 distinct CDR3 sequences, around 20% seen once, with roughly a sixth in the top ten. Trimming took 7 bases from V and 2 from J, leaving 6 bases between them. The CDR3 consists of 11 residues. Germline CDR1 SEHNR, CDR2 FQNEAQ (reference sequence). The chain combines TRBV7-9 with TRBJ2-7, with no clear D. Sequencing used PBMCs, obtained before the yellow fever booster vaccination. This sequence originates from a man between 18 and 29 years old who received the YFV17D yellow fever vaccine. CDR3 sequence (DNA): TGTGCCAGCACCCGGACCTACGAGCAGTACTTC. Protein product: CASTRTYEQYF.